The present T cell receptor beta chain was sequenced within a study of T cell responses to AZD1222 COVID-19 vaccine. The study's findings and limits: Spike regions recognized by vaccine-associated CD4 TCRs spanned the protein, led by 160-218 and 743-854. White British ancestry dominated among donors, who included more females, and clonal diversity was possibly underestimated. Just five to seven people given AZD1222 tested seropositive at baseline. Nearly half of spike-specific TCRs reportedly target variant regions that are unmutated in the B.1.351 and B.1.1.7 variants.

Clones were read by immunoSEQ multiplex PCR, and TCRdb kept only the in-frame ones, dropping some. The data show around 190,000 clones, almost 90% seen once. As to this clone: Its antigen is as yet unknown.

Between the trimmed V and J ends, which lost 0 bases and 0 bases, there was a span of 9 bases. Per the germline V gene, CDR1 is SGHNT and CDR2 is YYREEE (reference sequence). This CDR3 spans 15 amino acids. This TCR was recovered from an adult who received the AZD1222 COVID-19 vaccine. This rearrangement joins TRBV5-4 to TRBJ1-2; D is uncertain. The starting material was peripheral blood, obtained 28 days after the second AZD1222 dose. The CDR3 nucleotides read TGTGCCAGCAGCTTGGATGGATACACTAACTATGGCTACACCTTC. Translated, it gives CASSLDGYTNYGYTF.